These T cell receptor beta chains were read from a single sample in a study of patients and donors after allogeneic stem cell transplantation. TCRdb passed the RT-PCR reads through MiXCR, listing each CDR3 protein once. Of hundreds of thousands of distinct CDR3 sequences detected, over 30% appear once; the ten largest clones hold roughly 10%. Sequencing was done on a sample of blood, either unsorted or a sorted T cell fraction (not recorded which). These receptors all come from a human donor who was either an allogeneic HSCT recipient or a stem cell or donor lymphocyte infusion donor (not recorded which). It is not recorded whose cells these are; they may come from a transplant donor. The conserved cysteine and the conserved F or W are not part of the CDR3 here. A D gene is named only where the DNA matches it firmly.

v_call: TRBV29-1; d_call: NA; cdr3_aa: SVTPSNTDTQY
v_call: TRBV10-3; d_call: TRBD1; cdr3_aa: AIGDSSQPQH
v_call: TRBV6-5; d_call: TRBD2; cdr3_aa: ASSKRGGAAFNEQF
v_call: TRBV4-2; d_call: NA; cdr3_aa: ASSQGQDYGTEAF
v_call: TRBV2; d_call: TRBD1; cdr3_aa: ASRGDSPSYNEQF
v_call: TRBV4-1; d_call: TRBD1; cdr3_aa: ASSQPGQGHANTEAF
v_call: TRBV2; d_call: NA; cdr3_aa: ASTETWGAWQPQH
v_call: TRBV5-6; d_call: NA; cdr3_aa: ASSRDWGSEAF
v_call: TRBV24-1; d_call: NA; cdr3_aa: ATSDRNTGELF
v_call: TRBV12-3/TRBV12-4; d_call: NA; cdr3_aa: ASSYDLYGYT
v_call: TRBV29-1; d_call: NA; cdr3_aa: SGLDSYGYT